This record covers a single T cell receptor (beta chain). Trimming removed 0 bases from V and 6 bases from J; junction bases left unmatched: 7. Germline V CDR1 and CDR2: GTSNPN, SVGIG (reference sequence). There are 14 residues in the CDR3. This entry is derived from a study of immune evolution from preneoplasia to lung adenocarcinoma. The method was immunoSEQ multiplex PCR; TCRdb's version includes in-frame clones alone and lacks a portion of them. There are some 21,000 clones in the sample; roughly 76% occur only once, and roughly 5.3% lies in the top ten. This receptor was taken from a person between 55 and 70 years old with lung adenocarcinoma. The gene calls are TRBV30 and TRBJ2-7, with TRBD1 matching 8 bases. What was sequenced was FFPE invasive lung adenocarcinoma tissue. As DNA, the CDR3 is TGTGCCTGGAGTGTAGTTGGCAGGGGGCGCGAGCAGTACTTC. Translation: CAWSVVGRGREQYF. Supplemented by reference TRBV30 and TRBJ2-7, the full variable domain reads SQTIHQWPATLVQPVGSPLSLECTVEGTSNPNLYWYRQAAGRGLQLLFYSVGIGQISSEVPQNLSASRPQDRQFILSSKKLLLSDSGFYLCAWSVVGRGREQYFGPGTRLTVT.